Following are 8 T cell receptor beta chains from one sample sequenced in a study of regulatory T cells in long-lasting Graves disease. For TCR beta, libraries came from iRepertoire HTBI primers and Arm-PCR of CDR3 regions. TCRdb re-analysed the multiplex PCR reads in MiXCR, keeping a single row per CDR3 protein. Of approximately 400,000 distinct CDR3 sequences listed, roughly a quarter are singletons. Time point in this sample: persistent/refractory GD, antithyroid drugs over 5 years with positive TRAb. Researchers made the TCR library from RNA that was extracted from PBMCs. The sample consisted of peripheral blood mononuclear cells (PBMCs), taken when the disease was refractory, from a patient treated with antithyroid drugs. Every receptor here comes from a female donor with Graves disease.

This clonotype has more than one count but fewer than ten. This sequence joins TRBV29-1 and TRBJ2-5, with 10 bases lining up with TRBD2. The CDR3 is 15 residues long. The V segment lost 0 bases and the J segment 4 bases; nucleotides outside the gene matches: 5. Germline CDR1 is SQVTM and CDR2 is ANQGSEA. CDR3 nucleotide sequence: TGCAGCGTTGAAGATGGGCTAGCGGGAGCAGAGACCCAGTACTTC. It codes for CSVEDGLAGAETQYF.

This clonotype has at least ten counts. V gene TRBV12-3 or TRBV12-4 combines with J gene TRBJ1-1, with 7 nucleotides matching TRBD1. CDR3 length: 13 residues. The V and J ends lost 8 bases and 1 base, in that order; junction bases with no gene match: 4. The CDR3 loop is CASRGQPNTEAFF. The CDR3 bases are TGTGCCAGCCGGGGACAGCCGAACACTGAAGCTTTCTTT.

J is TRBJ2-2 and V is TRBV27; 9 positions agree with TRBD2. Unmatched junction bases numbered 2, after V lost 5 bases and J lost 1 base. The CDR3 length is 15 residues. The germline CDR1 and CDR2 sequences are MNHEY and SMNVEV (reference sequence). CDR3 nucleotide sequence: TGTGCCAGCAGTGTTAGCGGGAGGAACACCGGGGAGCTGTTTTTT. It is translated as CASSVSGRNTGELFF.

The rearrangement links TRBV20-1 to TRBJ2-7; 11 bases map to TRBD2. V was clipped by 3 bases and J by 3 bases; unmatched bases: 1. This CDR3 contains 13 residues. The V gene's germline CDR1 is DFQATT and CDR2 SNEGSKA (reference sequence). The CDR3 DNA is TGCAGTGCTAGGACTAGCGGGATCTACGAGCAGTACTTC. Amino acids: CSARTSGIYEQYF.

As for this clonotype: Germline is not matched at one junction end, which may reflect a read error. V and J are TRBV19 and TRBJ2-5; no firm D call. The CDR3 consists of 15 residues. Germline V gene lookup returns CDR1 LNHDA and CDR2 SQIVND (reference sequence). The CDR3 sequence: CASSNRATTQETQYF. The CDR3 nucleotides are TGCGCCAGTAGCAACCGGGCAACCACCCAGGAGACCCAGTACTTC.

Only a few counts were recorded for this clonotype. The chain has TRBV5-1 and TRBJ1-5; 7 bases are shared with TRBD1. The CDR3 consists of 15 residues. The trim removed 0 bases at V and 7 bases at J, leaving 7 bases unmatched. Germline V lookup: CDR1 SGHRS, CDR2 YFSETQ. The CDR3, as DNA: TGCGCCAGCAGCTTGGATTTAAACAGGGGACAGCCCCAGCATTTT. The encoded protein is CASSLDLNRGQPQHF.

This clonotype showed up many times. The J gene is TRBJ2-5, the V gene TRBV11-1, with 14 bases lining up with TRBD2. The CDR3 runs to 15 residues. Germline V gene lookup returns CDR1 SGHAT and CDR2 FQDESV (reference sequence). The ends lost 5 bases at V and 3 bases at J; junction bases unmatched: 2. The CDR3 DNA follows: TGTGCCAGCAGCCGACTAGCGGGAGGGGAAGAGACCCAGTACTTC. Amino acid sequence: CASSRLAGGEETQYF.

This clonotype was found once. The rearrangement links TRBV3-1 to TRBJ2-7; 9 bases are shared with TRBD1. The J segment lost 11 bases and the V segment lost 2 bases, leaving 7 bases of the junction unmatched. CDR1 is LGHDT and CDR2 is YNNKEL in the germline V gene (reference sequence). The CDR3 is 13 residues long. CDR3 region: CASSQSPGQGKYF. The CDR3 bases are TGTGCCAGCAGCCAATCCCCGGGACAGGGAAAGTACTTC.